These T cell receptor beta chains were read from a single sample in a study of early stage breast cancer tumors. The repertoire was sequenced with immunoSEQ multiplex PCR; TCRdb's copy has only in-frame clones and lacks some. This table has approximately 6,500 clones, over 60% appearing once. What was sequenced was normal breast tissue next to the tumor. These receptors all come from a person aged 45 to 59 with breast cancer. Each CDR3 is given with its conserved first and last residue. D genes are given only for firm matches. For some rows the clone size is stated as once, few or many, or as a class when expanded; others skip it.

clone size	J gene	V gene	D gene	CDR3 protein	CDR3 DNA
.	TRBJ1-3	TRBV5-1	TRBD1	CASSPPFGDSSGNTIYF	TGCGCCAGCAGCCCTCCTTTTGGGGACAGCTCTGGAAACACCATATATTTT
.	TRBJ2-3	TRBV29-1	TRBD1	CSVPYWTGAYTDTQYF	TGCAGCGTGCCCTATTGGACAGGGGCATACACAGATACGCAGTATTTT
.	TRBJ1-1	TRBV9	TRBD1	CASDRGPNTEAFF	TGTGCCAGCGACAGGGGACCTAACACTGAAGCTTTCTTT
.	TRBJ1-3	TRBV5-1	.	CASSMDATSGNTIYF	TGCGCCAGCAGCATGGACGCAACCTCTGGAAACACCATATATTTT
.	TRBJ1-5	TRBV12-2	.	CASLKEGRAEDQPQHF	TGTGCAAGTCTCAAAGAGGGCAGGGCGGAAGATCAGCCCCAGCATTTT
few	TRBJ1-3	TRBV9	.	CASSVAVRLFSGNTIYF	TGTGCCAGCAGCGTAGCCGTAAGACTGTTCTCTGGAAACACCATATATTTT
.	TRBJ2-3	TRBV11-3	.	CASSLGGTPTDTQYF	TGTGCCAGCAGCTTAGGGGGAACTCCCACAGATACGCAGTATTTT
.	TRBJ2-5	TRBV11-2	TRBD2	CASSRGTSRETQYF	TGTGCCAGCAGCCGGGGGACTAGCCGAGAGACCCAGTACTTC
.	TRBJ2-5	TRBV7-7	TRBD2	CASSLGLAGALETQYF	TGTGCTAGCAGCCTGGGACTAGCGGGAGCATTGGAGACCCAGTACTTC
.	TRBJ2-7	TRBV30	TRBD2	CAWSVSGGGEQYF	TGTGCCTGGAGTGTCTCGGGAGGAGGTGAGCAGTACTTC
few	TRBJ1-5	TRBV7-2	TRBD1	CASSPSGTGGIQPQHF	TGTGCCAGCAGCCCATCCGGGACAGGGGGTATTCAGCCCCAGCATTTT
once	TRBJ2-5	TRBV7-8	.	CASSRDRQETQYF	TGTGCCAGCAGCCGGGACCGGCAAGAGACCCAGTACTTC
medium-sized	TRBJ2-1	TRBV19	TRBD1	CASSPDALGRGLYNEQFF	TGTGCCAGTAGTCCCGACGCCTTGGGCAGGGGGCTTTACAATGAGCAGTTCTTC
.	TRBJ2-5	TRBV5-1	.	CASSLTRGETQYF	TGCGCCAGCAGCTTGACCAGGGGCGAGACCCAGTACTTC
.	TRBJ1-1	TRBV7-2	.	CASSLSLTEAFF	TGTGCCAGCAGCTTATCCCTCACTGAAGCTTTCTTT
few	TRBJ1-5	TRBV19	.	CASKGDQPQHF	TGTGCCAGTAAGGGCGATCAGCCCCAGCATTTT
.	TRBJ2-1	TRBV5-1	TRBD2	CASSLTSGGRGEQFF	TGCGCCAGCAGCCTGACTAGCGGGGGTCGGGGTGAGCAGTTCTTC
.	TRBJ2-1	TRBV5-4	TRBD2	CASSLAGGGSYNEQFF	TGTGCCAGCAGCTTGGCCGGGGGGGGCTCCTACAATGAGCAGTTCTTC
.	TRBJ2-1	TRBV2	TRBD1	CASTSGQVLPDEQFF	TGTGCCAGCACCAGCGGACAGGTCCTCCCCGATGAGCAGTTCTTC
once	TRBJ2-1	TRBV6-5	TRBD2	CAISGLAEIRDEQFF	TGTGCCATCAGTGGTCTAGCGGAAATAAGGGATGAGCAGTTCTTC
few	TRBJ1-3	TRBV7-6	.	CASSPGRWESIYF	TGTGCCAGCAGCCCGGGCCGTTGGGAATCCATATATTTT
.	TRBJ1-5	TRBV30	.	CAWSGGQSSQPQHF	TGTGCCTGGAGTGGCGGACAGAGCAGCCAGCCCCAGCATTTT
.	TRBJ2-5	TRBV30	.	CAWGEETQYF	TGTGCCTGGGGGGAAGAGACCCAGTACTTC
once	TRBJ2-7	TRBV11-2	TRBD1	CASSAPDRGIRYEQYF	TGTGCCAGCAGCGCCCCGGACAGGGGAATTCGTTACGAGCAGTACTTC
few	TRBJ1-2	TRBV6-5	TRBD1	CASSRRDREGYGYTF	TGTGCCAGCAGTCGTCGAGACAGGGAGGGCTATGGCTACACCTTC
.	TRBJ2-3	TRBV11-2	.	CASSSLSGRSTDTQYF	TGTGCCAGCAGCTCCCTAAGCGGGCGGAGCACAGATACGCAGTATTTT
few	TRBJ1-5	TRBV4-1	.	CASSHPQGNQPQHF	TGCGCCAGCAGCCACCCCCAGGGCAATCAGCCCCAGCATTTT
.	TRBJ2-3	TRBV5-4	TRBD2	CASTPGLAADTQYF	TGTGCCAGCACCCCCGGGCTAGCGGCAGATACGCAGTATTTT
.	TRBJ2-1	TRBV5-6	TRBD2	CASSRRTSGRGGEQFF	TGTGCCAGCAGCAGAAGGACTAGCGGGCGCGGGGGTGAGCAGTTCTTC
.	TRBJ2-1	TRBV10-2	TRBD2	CASSTSSPIYEQFF	TGCGCCAGTTCGACTAGCTCGCCCATCTATGAGCAGTTCTTC
medium-sized	TRBJ2-1	TRBV19	TRBD2	CASSFPTSGNEQFF	TGTGCCAGTAGTTTCCCGACTAGCGGTAATGAGCAGTTCTTC
.	TRBJ2-1	TRBV9	TRBD2	CASSVASGSNEQFF	TGTGCCAGCAGCGTGGCTAGCGGGAGCAATGAGCAGTTCTTC
few	TRBJ2-1	TRBV10-3	.	CAISGEGVYNEQFF	TGTGCCATCAGTGGGGAGGGGGTCTACAATGAGCAGTTCTTC
.	TRBJ2-7	TRBV11-2	.	CASSSGTSFDYEQYF	TGTGCCAGCAGTTCCGGGACGAGCTTCGACTACGAGCAGTACTTC
few	TRBJ2-7	TRBV6-5	.	CASRPGLYYEQYF	TGTGCCAGCAGACCGGGACTCTACTACGAGCAGTACTTC
.	TRBJ2-3	TRBV11-2	.	CASSLGSGDTQYF	TGTGCCAGCAGCTTAGGTTCGGGAGATACGCAGTATTTT
few	TRBJ2-1	TRBV2	.	CASLDPISTGVNEQFF	TGTGCCAGCTTGGATCCGATTTCTACTGGGGTTAATGAGCAGTTCTTC